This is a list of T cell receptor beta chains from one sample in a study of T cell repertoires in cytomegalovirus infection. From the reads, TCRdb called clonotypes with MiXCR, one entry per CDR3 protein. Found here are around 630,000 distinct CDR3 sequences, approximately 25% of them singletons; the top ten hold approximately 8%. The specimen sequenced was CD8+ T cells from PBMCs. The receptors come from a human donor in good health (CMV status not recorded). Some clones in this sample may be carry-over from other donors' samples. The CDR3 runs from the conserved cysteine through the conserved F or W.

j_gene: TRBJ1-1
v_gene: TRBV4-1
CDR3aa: CASSQGQGHTEAFF

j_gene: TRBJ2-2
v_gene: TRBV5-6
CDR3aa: CASSGDETGELFF

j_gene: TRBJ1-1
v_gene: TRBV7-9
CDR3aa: CASSQKDRVTEAFF

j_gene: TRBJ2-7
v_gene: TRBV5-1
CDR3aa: CASSPVQTGTTYEQYF

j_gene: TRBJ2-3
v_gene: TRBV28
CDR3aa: CASSLSTVPGPDTQYF

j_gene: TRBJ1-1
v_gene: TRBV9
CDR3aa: CASSESQRDPAFF

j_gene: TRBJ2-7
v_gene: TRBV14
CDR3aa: CASSQEGGPYEQYF

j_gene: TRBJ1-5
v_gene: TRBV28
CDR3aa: CASSLDRAYSNQPQHF

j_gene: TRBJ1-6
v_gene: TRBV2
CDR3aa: CASMIDSSYNSPLHF

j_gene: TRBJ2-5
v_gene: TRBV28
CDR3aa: CASSFDPTGQETQYF

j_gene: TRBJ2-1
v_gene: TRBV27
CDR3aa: CASSRLAHEQFF

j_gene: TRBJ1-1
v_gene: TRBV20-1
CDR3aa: CSARDLGRSNTEAFF

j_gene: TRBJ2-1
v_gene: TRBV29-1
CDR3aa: CSVGGRAAYNEQFF

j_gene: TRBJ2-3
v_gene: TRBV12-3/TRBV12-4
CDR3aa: CASSQTTFTSTDTQYF

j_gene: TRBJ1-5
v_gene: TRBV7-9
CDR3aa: CASSLEAPEPQHF

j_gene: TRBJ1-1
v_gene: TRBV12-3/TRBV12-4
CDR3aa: CASSLWRKERDTEAFF

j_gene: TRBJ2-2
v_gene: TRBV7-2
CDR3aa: CASSSILTGELFF

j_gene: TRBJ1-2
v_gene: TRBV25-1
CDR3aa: CASNQGNRLWDGYTF

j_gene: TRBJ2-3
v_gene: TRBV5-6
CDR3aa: CASSLEGWRGDTQYF

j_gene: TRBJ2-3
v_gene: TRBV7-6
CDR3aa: CASSLKTPPSTDTQYF

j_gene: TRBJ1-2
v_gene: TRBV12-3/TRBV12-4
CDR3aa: CASSPVSSNYGYTF

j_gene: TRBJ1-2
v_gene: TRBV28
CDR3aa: CASRTLTGVSNYGYTF

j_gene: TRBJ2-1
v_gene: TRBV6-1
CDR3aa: CASSFRGPVAGGRYNEQFF

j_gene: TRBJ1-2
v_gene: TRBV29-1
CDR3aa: CSAQPDGGYTF

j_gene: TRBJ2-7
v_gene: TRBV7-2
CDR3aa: CASSQGLAVYEQYF

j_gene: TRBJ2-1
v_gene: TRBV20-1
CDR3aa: CSAVGGLAATYNEQFF

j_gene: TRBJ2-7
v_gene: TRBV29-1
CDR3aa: CSVEGRFYEQYF

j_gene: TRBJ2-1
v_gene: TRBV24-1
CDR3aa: CATRDRRQGVNEQFF

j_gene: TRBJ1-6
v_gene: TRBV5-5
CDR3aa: CASSWGPGQRNSPLHF

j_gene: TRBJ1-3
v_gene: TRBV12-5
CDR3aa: CASGFTTENSGNTIYF

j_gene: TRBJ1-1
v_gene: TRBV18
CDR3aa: CASSPGRRENTEAFF

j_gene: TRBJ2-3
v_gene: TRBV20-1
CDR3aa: CSARVVDTDTQYF

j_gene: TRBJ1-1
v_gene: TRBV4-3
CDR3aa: CASSQEPLGQRTEAFF

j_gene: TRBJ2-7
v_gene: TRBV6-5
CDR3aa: CASRDRDRGLGEQYF

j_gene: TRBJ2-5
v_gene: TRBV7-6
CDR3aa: CASSFGRVGKTQYF

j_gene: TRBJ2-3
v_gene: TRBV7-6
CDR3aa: CASSSGLAGTSSTDTQYF

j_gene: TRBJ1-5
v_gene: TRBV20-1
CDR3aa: CSAGPGTEINQPQHF

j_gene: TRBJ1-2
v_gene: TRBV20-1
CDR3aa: CSAWGVYGYTF

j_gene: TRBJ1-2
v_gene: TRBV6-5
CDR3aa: CASSYSLTTNYGYTF

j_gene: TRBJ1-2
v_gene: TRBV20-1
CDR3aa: CSAPAGNYGYTF

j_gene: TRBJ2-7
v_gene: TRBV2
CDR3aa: CANIRSLVEQYF

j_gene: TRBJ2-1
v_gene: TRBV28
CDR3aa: CASSLLLAYEQFF

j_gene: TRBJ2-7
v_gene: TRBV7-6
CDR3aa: CASQKGANYEQYF

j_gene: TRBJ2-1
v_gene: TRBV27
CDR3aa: CASSFGHIYNEQFF

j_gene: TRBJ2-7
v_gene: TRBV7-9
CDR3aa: CASSSQGAGEQYF

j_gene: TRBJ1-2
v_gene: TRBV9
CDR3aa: CVSSVARGGQGPYGYTF

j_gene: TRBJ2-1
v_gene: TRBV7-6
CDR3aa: CASSLAGPRNEQFF

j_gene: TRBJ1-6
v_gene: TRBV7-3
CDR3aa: CASSFGQGVINSPLHF

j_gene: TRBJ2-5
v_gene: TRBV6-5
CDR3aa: CASILAGGEETQYF

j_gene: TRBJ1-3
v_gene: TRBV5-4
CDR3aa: CASSGGRGANRNTIYF

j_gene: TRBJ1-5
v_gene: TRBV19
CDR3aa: CASSWGVRAQHF

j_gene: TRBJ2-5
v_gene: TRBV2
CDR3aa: CASSENTDGTQYF

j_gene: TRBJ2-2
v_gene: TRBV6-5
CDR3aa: CASLYRANTGELFF

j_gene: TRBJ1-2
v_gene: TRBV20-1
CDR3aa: CSAPRTGYGYTF

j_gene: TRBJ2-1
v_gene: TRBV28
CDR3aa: CASSTPRDRDSVWNEQFF